The rows below give T cell receptor beta chains drawn from one sample of a study of identifying expanded T cells in peripheral blood. Method: immunoSEQ multiplex PCR; TCRdb's copy keeps in-frame clones and lacks some. The data contain roughly 63,000 clones, around 86% of them singletons. Sequences were obtained from blood. The receptors here all came from a person aged 18 to 70 in good health. The CDR3 runs from the conserved cysteine through the conserved F or W. D genes are given only for firm matches. The size entry is marked missing in some rows and otherwise reads once, few, many or a size class.

>NA|TRBJ2-5|TRBV25-1|TRBD1
CASSKDRGLSETQYF
TGTGCCAGCAGTAAGGACAGGGGATTGTCGGAGACCCAGTACTTC
>NA|TRBJ1-5|TRBV19|NA
CASSTDGGKNQPQHF
TGTGCCAGTAGTACGGACGGGGGCAAGAATCAGCCCCAGCATTTT
>once|TRBJ2-1|TRBV6-5|TRBD2
CASSYSLAGLYNEQFF
TGTGCCAGCAGTTACTCGCTAGCGGGATTGTACAATGAGCAGTTCTTC
>NA|TRBJ2-6|TRBV18|NA
CASSRLSAEAGANVLTF
TGTGCCAGCTCACGTTTATCGGCGGAGGCTGGGGCCAACGTCCTGACTTTC
>NA|TRBJ2-1|TRBV29-1|TRBD2
CSVEDPTGGAYNEQFF
TGCAGCGTTGAAGATCCGACGGGAGGGGCCTACAATGAGCAGTTCTTC
>once|TRBJ2-1|TRBV27|TRBD2
CASSLGLASYNEQFF
TGTGCCAGCAGTTTAGGACTAGCCTCCTACAATGAGCAGTTCTTC
>NA|TRBJ2-7|TRBV7-8|TRBD2
CASSLGFLAGGSYEQYF
TGTGCCAGCAGCTTAGGGTTTCTAGCGGGTGGCTCCTACGAGCAGTACTTC
>NA|TRBJ2-4|TRBV25-1|TRBD1
CASSPPGTVNIQYF
TGTGCCAGCAGTCCTCCTGGGACAGTGAACATTCAGTACTTC
>few|TRBJ2-2|TRBV18|NA
CASSPQRAGELFF
TGTGCCAGCTCACCACAAAGGGCGGGGGAGCTGTTTTTT
>NA|TRBJ2-5|TRBV6-8|TRBD2
CASSLAGGPVFIPQETQYF
TGTGCCAGCAGTTTGGCGGGAGGGCCAGTTTTCATTCCGCAAGAGACCCAGTACTTC
>NA|TRBJ1-2|TRBV19|NA
CASSIAGQSNYGYTF
TGTGCCAGTAGTATAGCCGGACAGAGCAACTATGGCTACACCTTC
>NA|TRBJ1-3|TRBV9|NA
CASSATPRGQNSGNTIYF
TGTGCCAGCAGCGCCACCCCCCGGGGGCAAAACTCTGGAAACACCATATATTTT
>NA|TRBJ2-5|TRBV28|TRBD2
CASSSVGGAQETQYF
TGTGCCAGCAGTTCGGTGGGAGGGGCCCAAGAGACCCAGTACTTC
>NA|TRBJ2-3|TRBV19|TRBD2
CASSAAGRGGTQYF
TGTGCCAGTAGTGCGGCGGGCCGGGGGGGTACGCAGTATTTT
>NA|TRBJ1-5|TRBV6-1|NA
CASSPGRISNQPQHF
TGTGCCAGCAGCCCCGGGAGAATTAGCAATCAGCCCCAGCATTTT
>NA|TRBJ2-7|TRBV11-2|NA
CASTKSGGKQYF
TGTGCCAGCACCAAATCTGGGGGCAAGCAGTACTTC
>NA|TRBJ2-1|TRBV5-1|NA
CASSWDKSEQFF
TGCGCCAGCAGCTGGGATAAATCTGAGCAGTTCTTC
>NA|TRBJ2-7|TRBV5-1|TRBD2
CASSQGLAGDLSYEQYF
TGCGCCAGCAGCCAGGGACTAGCGGGAGACCTCTCCTACGAGCAGTACTTC
>many|TRBJ2-3|TRBV5-4|TRBD2
CASSLGTSGGDTQYF
TGTGCCAGCAGCTTGGGAACTAGCGGGGGAGATACGCAGTATTTT
>NA|TRBJ2-1|TRBV9|TRBD2
CASSIQPGGMTSGNEQFF
TGTGCCAGCAGCATCCAACCTGGGGGAATGACTAGCGGTAATGAGCAGTTCTTC
>NA|TRBJ2-3|TRBV7-8|NA
CASSLVPDTLTDTQYF
TGTGCCAGCAGCTTAGTCCCCGACACACTCACAGATACGCAGTATTTT
>NA|TRBJ2-5|TRBV11-2|NA
CASSSGTLQETQYF
TGTGCCAGCAGCTCCGGGACACTCCAAGAGACCCAGTACTTC
>NA|TRBJ1-2|TRBV6-6|NA
CASTETRPYGYTF
TGTGCCAGCACCGAGACGAGGCCCTATGGCTACACCTTC
>NA|TRBJ2-3|TRBV19|TRBD2
CASSMRGPKAGRAESTDTQYF
TGTGCCAGTAGTATGAGGGGCCCAAAGGCCGGGAGGGCCGAGAGCACAGATACGCAGTATTTT